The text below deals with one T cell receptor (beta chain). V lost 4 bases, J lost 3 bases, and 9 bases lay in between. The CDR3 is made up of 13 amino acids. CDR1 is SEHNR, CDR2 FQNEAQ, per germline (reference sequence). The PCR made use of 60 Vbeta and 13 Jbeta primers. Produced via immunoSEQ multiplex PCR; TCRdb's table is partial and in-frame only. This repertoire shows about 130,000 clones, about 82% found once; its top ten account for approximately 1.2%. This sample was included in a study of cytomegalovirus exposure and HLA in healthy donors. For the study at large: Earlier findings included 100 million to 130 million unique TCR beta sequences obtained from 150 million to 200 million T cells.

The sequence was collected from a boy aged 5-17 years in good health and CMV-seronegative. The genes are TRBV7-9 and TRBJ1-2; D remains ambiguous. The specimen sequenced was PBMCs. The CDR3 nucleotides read TGTGCCAGCAGCTCCGTCGCGGACTATGGCTACACCTTC. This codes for CASSSVADYGYTF.